This T cell receptor beta chain emerged from a study of T cell repertoires in cytomegalovirus infection (dated by TCRdb to about 2019). Turning to the overall study: Because public TCR beta signatures pointed to carriage of CMV infection together with the matching HLA type, the HLA type of each donor mattered for the analysis. The paper as a whole reports these results and caveats: In both this cohort and an independent roughly 400-donor cohort, the cumulative frequency of public TCR beta family members distinguished carriers of CMV infection plus the relevant HLA type. In the ex vivo response, HLA-C-restricted CMV-specific TCR beta clonotypes were dominant, and in two of eight donors the single most frequent clonotype came from this HLA-C-restricted group.

The V end loses 6 bases and the J end loses 1 base, and a stretch of 16 bases separates them. According to the germline V gene, CDR1 reads MNHNS and CDR2 reads SASEGT. The CDR3 covers 16 residues, taking in both the cysteine and the phenylalanine. Just CDR3 DNA is preserved here, 48 bases in frame from base 1. Sequenced on an Illumina HiSeq 1500. TCRdb's own reprocessing of the public reads used fastp at Q25 and MiXCR and kept productive beta chains. Each CDR3 protein gets just one entry, which takes the most common genes and DNA from the rows behind it. This sample comprises some 270,000 distinct CDR3 sequences, approximately 17% of them detected only once. The ten biggest clones cover about 45% of the sample. Turning to this clonotype: The specificity of this receptor is unknown. No base quality values were provided; no much bigger clone lies one nucleotide off.

Sequencing was carried out using CD8+ T cells from PBMCs. The chain is assembled from TRBV6-1 and TRBJ1-5; the D segment could be TRBD1, given 5 matching bases. The TCR sequence derives from a human donor in good health (CMV status not recorded). Some clones in this sample may be carry-over from other donors' samples. Here the CDR3 is given as CASSRGAGLSNQPQHF. The nucleotide sequence is TGTGCCAGCAGCCGAGGGGCAGGGCTGAGCAATCAGCCCCAGCATTTT.